The 21 T cell receptor beta chains below were found in one sample sequenced in a study of type 1 regulatory T cells. TCRdb processed the reads anew with MiXCR; each CDR3 protein has one entry. The table has about 62,000 distinct CDR3 sequences, 62% seen once. Antigens for these TCRs are unknown. The sample comprised cultured non-Tr1 T cells, either the whole culture or a sorted T cell fraction (not recorded which). These TCRs come from a human donor in good health.

Note on this clonotype: The junction and the germline gene differ at one end; a read error may be behind it. The rearrangement uses TRBV15 and TRBJ2-2; D may be TRBD2 (6 bases). This CDR3 has 14 amino acids. Germline values: CDR1 LNHNV, CDR2 YYDKDF (reference sequence). In nucleotides, the CDR3 is TGTGCCACCAGCAGAGTGAGGAACACCGGGGGGCTGTTTTTT. Translated: CATSRVRNTGGLFF.

With regard to this clonotype: This sequence may be a read error, since a much larger clone differs from it by one base. This rearrangement joins TRBV2 to TRBJ1-1; D gene unclear. CDR1 SNHLY and CDR2 FYNNEI come from the germline V gene. Trimming stripped 5 bases from V and 10 bases from J, with 14 bases between. The CDR3 spans 12 residues. CDR3 sequence reads: CASSPTEHVAFF. As DNA, the CDR3 is TGTGCCAGCAGTCCCACAGAGCACGTAGCTTTCTTT. Looking up the rest from reference TRBV2 and TRBJ1-1 gives the full variable domain: EPEVTQTPSHQVTQMGQEVILRCVPISNHLYFYWYRQILGQKVEFLVSFYNNEISEKSEIFDDQFSVERPDGSNFTLKIRSTKLEDSAMYFCASSPTEHVAFFGQGTRLTVV.

The chain carries TRBV29-1 and TRBJ1-1; D uncertain. The V gene's germline CDR1 is SQVTM and CDR2 ANQGSEA. This CDR3 spans 11 amino acids. The CDR3 loop reads CSGHENTEAFF. CDR3 nucleotides: TGCAGTGGTCACGAGAACACTGAAGCTTTCTTT. Full variable domain (remainder filled in from reference TRBV29-1 and TRBJ1-1): SAVISQKPSRDICQRGTSLTIQCQVDSQVTMMFWYRQQPGQSLTLIATANQGSEATYESGFVIDKFPISRPNLTFSTLTVSNMSPEDSSIYLCSGHENTEAFFGQGTRLTVV.

The chain uses TRBV20-1 and TRBJ2-1, with TRBD2 identical over 12 bases. V lost 2 bases and J lost 6; bases outside the gene matches: 5. The CDR3 extends over 15 amino acids. CDR1 and CDR2 (germline): DFQATT, SNEGSKA (reference sequence). Here the CDR3 reads CSARPGLAGSNEQFF. The CDR3 DNA is TGCAGTGCTAGACCAGGACTAGCGGGATCCAATGAGCAGTTCTTC.

Only a few counts were recorded for this clonotype. The chain carries TRBV5-1 and TRBJ1-5; D not certain. CDR3 length equals 15 residues. Trimming stripped 4 bases from V and 0 bases from J, with 11 bases between. Germline loops: CDR1 SGHRS, CDR2 YFSETQ. CDR3 protein: CASSEGSDSNQPQHF. The CDR3 DNA is TGCGCCAGCAGCGAAGGGTCCGATAGCAATCAGCCCCAGCATTTT.

V usage is TRBV20-1 and J usage is TRBJ1-3, with a tentative D call TRBD1 (5 bases). Germline V gene sequence: CDR1 DFQATT, CDR2 SNEGSKA (reference sequence). This CDR3 has 16 residues. Trimming cost V 6 bases and J 0 bases, with 18 bases left between them. The CDR3 DNA reads TGCAGTGCGACCGGGACGGGGGTCCGCTCTGGAAACACCATATATTTT. Its protein product is CSATGTGVRSGNTIYF.

The gene calls are TRBV7-2 and TRBJ1-1; TRBD1 matches at 8 bases. Germline assignment: CDR1 SGHTA and CDR2 FQGNSA. The CDR3 has 14 amino acids. V lost 6 bases to trimming and J lost 7 bases; unmatched junction nucleotides: 10. Written as DNA, the CDR3 is TGTGCCAGCAGGGGTGACAGGGGAGTAGGTGAAGCTTTCTTT. This encodes CASRGDRGVGEAFF. The variable domain in full, completed from reference TRBV7-2 and TRBJ1-1, reads GAGVSQSPSNKVTEKGKDVELRCDPISGHTALYWYRQSLGQGLEFLIYFQGNSAPDKSGLPSDRFSAERTGGSVSTLTIQRTQQEDSAVYLCASRGDRGVGEAFFGQGTRLTVV.

This clonotype was observed a handful of times. This chain uses TRBV28 with TRBJ1-2, with TRBD1 as a possible D gene (6 bases). Germline assignment: CDR1 MDHEN and CDR2 SYDVKM. The V gene lost 3 bases and the J gene lost 10 bases, with 18 bases spanning the gap. This CDR3 is 14 amino acids long. Written as DNA, the CDR3 is TGTGCCAGCAGTTTCGCAGGGGCGCGAGGTGCCTACACCTTC. Its translation: CASSFAGARGAYTF.

The CDR3 spells CSAGTSGRMGSYEQYF. The CDR3 DNA reads TGCAGTGCAGGGACTAGCGGGAGAATGGGCTCCTACGAGCAGTACTTC. The gene calls are TRBV20-1 and TRBJ2-7, with TRBD2 matching over 14 bases. The CDR3 loop spans 16 amino acids. Germline CDR1 is DFQATT and CDR2 is SNEGSKA (reference sequence). V was clipped by 6 bases and J by 0 bases; unmatched bases: 7.

The chain carries TRBV3-1 and TRBJ1-5; D unclear. The length of the CDR3 is 15 residues. In germline, CDR1 is LGHDT, CDR2 YNNKEL (reference sequence). V dropped 1 base and J dropped 7 bases, with 14 bases sitting between them. The CDR3 DNA is TGTGCCAGCAGCCAAGGGTGGGCCGAGGGCCAGCCCCAGCATTTT. The encoded protein is CASSQGWAEGQPQHF.

The rearrangement links TRBV3-1 to TRBJ2-7, with TRBD1 matching 9 bases. The CDR3 has 15 amino acids. After removal of 1 base from V and 5 bases from J, the junction contained 6 bases not matched to a gene. The V gene's germline CDR1 is LGHDT and CDR2 YNNKEL (reference sequence). CDR3 residues: CASSQGGDRVHEQYF. CDR3 coding DNA: TGTGCCAGCAGCCAAGGGGGGGACAGGGTCCACGAGCAGTACTTC.

The V and J genes are TRBV9 and TRBJ2-2; TRBD2 matches at 11 bases. Per the germline V gene, CDR1 is SGDLS and CDR2 is YYNGEE. CDR3 size: 16 residues. Trimming removed 8 bases from V and 3 bases from J; junction bases left unmatched: 9. The CDR3 is CASNKGTSGHTGELFF. Written as DNA, the CDR3 is TGTGCCAGTAACAAGGGGACTAGCGGACACACCGGGGAGCTGTTTTTT.

The chain combines TRBV5-5 with TRBJ2-5; no firm D call. Germline V gene data show CDR1 as SGHKS and CDR2 as YYEKEE (reference sequence). The CDR3 loop spans 11 amino acids. Deletions cut 7 bases from V and 2 bases from J, with 6 bases between. CDR3 DNA: TGTGCCAGCGTACATCAAGAGACCCAGTACTTC. This codes for CASVHQETQYF.

This rearrangement joins TRBV12-3 or TRBV12-4 to TRBJ1-1; 10 bases are a match to TRBD1. The V segment lost 5 bases and the J segment 7 bases; nucleotides outside the gene matches: 13. This CDR3 is built from 16 residues. CDR3 sequence (DNA): TGTGCCAGCAGTCGCCGCATTGACAGGGGGCCTAGTGAAGCTTTCTTT. It specifies CASSRRIDRGPSEAFF.

The chain uses TRBV7-9 and TRBJ2-1; a possible D gene is TRBD1 (6 bases). This CDR3 is 16 amino acids long. CDR1 is SEHNR, CDR2 FQNEAQ, per germline (reference sequence). Between the trimmed V and J ends, which lost 0 bases and 8 bases, there was a span of 17 bases. The CDR3 loop reads CASSLALAVTGDEQFF. In DNA form, the CDR3 reads TGTGCCAGCAGCTTAGCCCTGGCGGTGACAGGCGATGAGCAGTTCTTC.

In this sample, this clonotype turned up a few times. CDR3 amino acids: CSVTVGSGIRETQYF. In DNA, the CDR3 is TGCAGCGTTACCGTTGGTAGCGGGATCAGAGAGACCCAGTACTTC. The J gene is TRBJ2-5, the V gene TRBV29-1; 8 nucleotides match TRBD2. V shed 5 bases and J 4 bases; nucleotides not matched to a gene: 12. CDR3 length: 15 residues. Looked up from germline, CDR1 is SQVTM and CDR2 is ANQGSEA. The full variable domain, its missing parts supplied by reference TRBV29-1 and TRBJ2-5, is SAVISQKPSRDICQRGTSLTIQCQVDSQVTMMFWYRQQPGQSLTLIATANQGSEATYESGFVIDKFPISRPNLTFSTLTVSNMSPEDSSIYLCSVTVGSGIRETQYFGPGTRLLVL.

In its sample, this clonotype was seen a few times. The J gene is TRBJ1-5, the V gene TRBV28; 8 bases are shared with TRBD1. This CDR3 is built from 17 residues. The trim removed 2 bases at V and 6 bases at J, leaving 12 bases unmatched. Germline values: CDR1 MDHEN, CDR2 SYDVKM. CDR3 nucleotide sequence: TGTGCCAGCAGTTTAAGATTGGGCAGGGGGCTTGGTCAGCCCCAGCATTTT. It yields the protein CASSLRLGRGLGQPQHF. Full variable domain (remainder filled in from reference TRBV28 and TRBJ1-5): DVKVTQSSRYLVKRTGEKVFLECVQDMDHENMFWYRQDPGLGLRLIYFSYDVKMKEKGDIPEGYSVSREKKERFSLILESASTNQTSMYLCASSLRLGRGLGQPQHFGDGTRLSIL.

This chain connects TRBV20-1 to TRBJ2-7, with 7 positions matching TRBD2. CDR1 is DFQATT, CDR2 SNEGSKA, per germline (reference sequence). The CDR3 loop spans 15 amino acids. The J segment lost 0 bases and the V segment lost 5 bases, leaving 10 bases of the junction unmatched. The CDR3 region is CSAGKSGISSYEQYF. For the CDR3, the DNA is TGCAGTGCTGGTAAAAGCGGGATTAGCTCCTACGAGCAGTACTTC.

In the case of this clonotype: A junction end diverges from the germline sequence, so it may reflect a read error. The chain employs TRBV5-5 and TRBJ2-7; TRBD2 matches at 7 bases. Germline CDR1 is SGHKS and CDR2 is YYEKEE (reference sequence). CDR3 length: 15 residues. For the CDR3, the DNA is TGTGCCTGCAGCTTGCGTCGGGGAGGGGTCTACGAGCAGTACTTC. The encoded protein is CACSLRRGGVYEQYF.

The chain is built from TRBV5-1 and TRBJ1-1; 7 bases line up with TRBD1. CDR1 is SGHRS and CDR2 is YFSETQ in the germline V gene. The trim removed 4 bases at V and 8 bases at J, leaving 11 bases unmatched. The CDR3 runs 14 residues. In DNA form, the CDR3 reads TGCGCCAGCAGCAATGGACAGGCCTCGGGAGAAGCTTTCTTT. Amino acids: CASSNGQASGEAFF.

The CDR3 reads CASSNGQIMNTEAFF. The CDR3 region has the DNA TGTGCCAGCAGCAACGGACAGATCATGAACACTGAAGCTTTCTTT. This rearrangement joins TRBV11-2 to TRBJ1-1; D might be TRBD1 (6 bases). Germline CDR1 and CDR2: SGHAT and FQNNGV. The CDR3 runs to 15 residues. Trimming took off 5 bases at V and 0 bases at J, with 13 bases between the two ends.